The rows below give T cell receptor beta chains drawn from one sample of a study of cytomegalovirus exposure and HLA in healthy donors. Using immunoSEQ multiplex PCR, the repertoire was profiled, and TCRdb retains in-frame clones only, with some absent. In the table there are 95,000 to 150,000 clones, less than 85% of which are singletons. Sequencing used PBMCs. The source of these receptors is a young man in good health and CMV-seropositive. Both conserved end residues are part of each CDR3. The order of the fields is clone size, J gene, D gene, V gene, CDR3 DNA, CDR3 protein. D genes are given only for firm matches. Clone size is given for some rows only: seen once, a few or many times, or a class if the clone is expanded.

-	TRBJ2-5	TRBD1	TRBV25-1	TGTGCCAGCAGCCGGGACAGGGAGAAGACCCAGTACTTC	CASSRDREKTQYF
-	TRBJ1-2	TRBD1	TRBV29-1	TGCAGCGTTGTTTGGACAGGGGGATACTATGGCTACACCTTC	CSVVWTGGYYGYTF
-	TRBJ2-7	-	TRBV5-1	TGCGCCAGCAGCTTGGTTCTGGGGCCAGGCGACGAGCAGTACTTC	CASSLVLGPGDEQYF
-	TRBJ2-1	-	TRBV6-6	TGTGCCAGCAGTGACCGGGACTACAATGAGCAGTTCTTC	CASSDRDYNEQFF
-	TRBJ2-1	-	TRBV6-1	TGTGCCAGCAGCGAACTTTTTAATGAGCAGTTCTTC	CASSELFNEQFF
-	TRBJ1-2	-	TRBV11-1	TGTGCCAGCAGCGTGGGGATGACGGGGGGCTACACCTTC	CASSVGMTGGYTF
-	TRBJ1-2	TRBD1	TRBV4-1	TGCGCCAGCAGCCTCGGACAGGGGGCATTTGGCTACACCTTC	CASSLGQGAFGYTF
once	TRBJ1-4	-	TRBV7-6	TGTGCCAGCAGCCCGGGGACATACTCAGCAACTAATGAAAAACTGTTTTTT	CASSPGTYSATNEKLFF
once	TRBJ2-1	TRBD2	TRBV27	TGTGCCAGCAGCTCACTAGCGGGGGGGTACTACAATGAGCAGTTCTTC	CASSSLAGGYYNEQFF
-	TRBJ2-3	TRBD1	TRBV7-9	TGTTCCAGCAGCGCCTGGGACAGGGATTTCGCAGATACGCAGTATTTT	CSSSAWDRDFADTQYF
-	TRBJ2-7	-	TRBV11-3	TGTGCCAGCAGCTTCCGCGGCTCCTACGAGCAGTACTTC	CASSFRGSYEQYF
few	TRBJ1-1	-	TRBV18	TGTGCCAGCTCACCAGGGCAAGGTTCCCTTTTCTTT	CASSPGQGSLFF
-	TRBJ1-1	TRBD1	TRBV14	TGTGCCAGCAGCCTCGGACAGGGGAACACTGAAGCTTTCTTT	CASSLGQGNTEAFF
-	TRBJ2-7	-	TRBV21-1	TGTGCCAGCAGCAAACCCGACAACTCCTACGAGCAGTACTTC	CASSKPDNSYEQYF
few	TRBJ1-2	-	TRBV7-9	TGTGCCAGCAGCCCCGGGCGGGGGGCGCGGGGCTACACCTTC	CASSPGRGARGYTF
few	TRBJ2-7	TRBD1	TRBV11-3	TGTGCCAGCAGCGTACAGGGGGCCGGCTACGAGCAGTACTTC	CASSVQGAGYEQYF
-	TRBJ1-2	-	TRBV6-5	TGTGCCAGCAGCCTGACTCCGAACTATGGCTACACCTTC	CASSLTPNYGYTF
-	TRBJ1-3	TRBD1	TRBV18	TGTGCCAGCTCACCAGCAGGGGGGCTCTCTGGAAACACCATATATTTT	CASSPAGGLSGNTIYF
-	TRBJ2-7	-	TRBV19	TGTGCCAGTAGTATAGATGGGCTTCGAGAGCAGTACTTC	CASSIDGLREQYF
few	TRBJ2-5	-	TRBV13	TGTGCCAGCAGCTTAGATCGGGAGACCCAGTACTTC	CASSLDRETQYF
-	TRBJ1-1	-	TRBV9	TGTGCCAGCAGCGTAGAACAGAACACTGAAGCTTTCTTT	CASSVEQNTEAFF
few	TRBJ2-3	TRBD2	TRBV11-3	TGTGCCAGCAGCCTAGACGGGGGGAGCACAGATACGCAGTATTTT	CASSLDGGSTDTQYF
-	TRBJ2-1	TRBD2	TRBV7-6	TGTGCCAGCAGCTTTTCCAGCGGGGGCCCCTACAATGAGCAGTTCTTC	CASSFSSGGPYNEQFF
-	TRBJ1-1	-	TRBV4-2	TGTGCCAGCAGCCAAGAGGGGCGGGGACGGATGAACACTGAAGCTTTCTTT	CASSQEGRGRMNTEAFF
-	TRBJ2-3	TRBD1	TRBV5-8	TGTGCCAGCAGCTTCGGGGACAGGGGACGGACAGATACGCAGTATTTT	CASSFGDRGRTDTQYF
few	TRBJ2-5	TRBD2	TRBV6-1	TGTGCCAGCAGTGAACGGGGGGGCTCAGAGACCCAGTACTTC	CASSERGGSETQYF
-	TRBJ1-1	-	TRBV19	TGTGCCAGTAGTGCAGGGTACCTCACTGAAGCTTTCTTT	CASSAGYLTEAFF
few	TRBJ2-1	-	TRBV6-1	TGTGCCAGCAGTGAAGGAGTAGTAAATGAGCAGTTCTTC	CASSEGVVNEQFF
-	TRBJ1-2	TRBD1	TRBV13	TGTGCCAGCAGGTCCGGGACAGGGGCTGGGAACTATGGCTACACCTTC	CASRSGTGAGNYGYTF
-	TRBJ1-2	-	TRBV4-1	TGCGCCAGCAAAGTGGTGGGGGGTAATAACTATGGCTACACCTTC	CASKVVGGNNYGYTF
-	TRBJ1-6	-	TRBV19	TGTGCCAGTAGTATAGAATCCCAGGGGAGACTGGGATCACCCCTCCACTTT	CASSIESQGRLGSPLHF
-	TRBJ1-2	TRBD1	TRBV5-1	TGCGCCAGCAGCCCTTTACAGGGGGCCTTCACCTTC	CASSPLQGAFTF
-	TRBJ2-4	-	TRBV9	TGTGCCAGCAGCGTAAATGGGGGGGCGGAAAACATTCAGTACTTC	CASSVNGGAENIQYF
-	TRBJ1-1	-	TRBV18	TGTGCCAGCTCACCCCAGGGGATGTGGGGCACTGAAGCTTTCTTT	CASSPQGMWGTEAFF
-	TRBJ1-4	-	TRBV6-4	TGTGCCAGCAGTGACTCGTCGGGGTCGGCTAATGAAAAACTGTTTTTT	CASSDSSGSANEKLFF
-	TRBJ2-3	-	TRBV5-1	TGCGCCAGCAGCGCGAGACAGACACCGGATGGCACAGATACGCAGTATTTT	CASSARQTPDGTDTQYF
-	TRBJ1-1	-	TRBV5-1	TGCGCCAGCAGCTTGGATTCAGGGTTTCCTGAAGCTTTCTTT	CASSLDSGFPEAFF
-	TRBJ2-3	TRBD2	TRBV5-5	TGTGCCAGCAGCCCACCTAGCGGGGTGACAGATACGCAGTATTTT	CASSPPSGVTDTQYF
few	TRBJ2-3	TRBD2	TRBV9	TGTGCCAGCAGCGTCGGACTAGCGGGGGGCGGAAGTACGCAGTATTTT	CASSVGLAGGGSTQYF